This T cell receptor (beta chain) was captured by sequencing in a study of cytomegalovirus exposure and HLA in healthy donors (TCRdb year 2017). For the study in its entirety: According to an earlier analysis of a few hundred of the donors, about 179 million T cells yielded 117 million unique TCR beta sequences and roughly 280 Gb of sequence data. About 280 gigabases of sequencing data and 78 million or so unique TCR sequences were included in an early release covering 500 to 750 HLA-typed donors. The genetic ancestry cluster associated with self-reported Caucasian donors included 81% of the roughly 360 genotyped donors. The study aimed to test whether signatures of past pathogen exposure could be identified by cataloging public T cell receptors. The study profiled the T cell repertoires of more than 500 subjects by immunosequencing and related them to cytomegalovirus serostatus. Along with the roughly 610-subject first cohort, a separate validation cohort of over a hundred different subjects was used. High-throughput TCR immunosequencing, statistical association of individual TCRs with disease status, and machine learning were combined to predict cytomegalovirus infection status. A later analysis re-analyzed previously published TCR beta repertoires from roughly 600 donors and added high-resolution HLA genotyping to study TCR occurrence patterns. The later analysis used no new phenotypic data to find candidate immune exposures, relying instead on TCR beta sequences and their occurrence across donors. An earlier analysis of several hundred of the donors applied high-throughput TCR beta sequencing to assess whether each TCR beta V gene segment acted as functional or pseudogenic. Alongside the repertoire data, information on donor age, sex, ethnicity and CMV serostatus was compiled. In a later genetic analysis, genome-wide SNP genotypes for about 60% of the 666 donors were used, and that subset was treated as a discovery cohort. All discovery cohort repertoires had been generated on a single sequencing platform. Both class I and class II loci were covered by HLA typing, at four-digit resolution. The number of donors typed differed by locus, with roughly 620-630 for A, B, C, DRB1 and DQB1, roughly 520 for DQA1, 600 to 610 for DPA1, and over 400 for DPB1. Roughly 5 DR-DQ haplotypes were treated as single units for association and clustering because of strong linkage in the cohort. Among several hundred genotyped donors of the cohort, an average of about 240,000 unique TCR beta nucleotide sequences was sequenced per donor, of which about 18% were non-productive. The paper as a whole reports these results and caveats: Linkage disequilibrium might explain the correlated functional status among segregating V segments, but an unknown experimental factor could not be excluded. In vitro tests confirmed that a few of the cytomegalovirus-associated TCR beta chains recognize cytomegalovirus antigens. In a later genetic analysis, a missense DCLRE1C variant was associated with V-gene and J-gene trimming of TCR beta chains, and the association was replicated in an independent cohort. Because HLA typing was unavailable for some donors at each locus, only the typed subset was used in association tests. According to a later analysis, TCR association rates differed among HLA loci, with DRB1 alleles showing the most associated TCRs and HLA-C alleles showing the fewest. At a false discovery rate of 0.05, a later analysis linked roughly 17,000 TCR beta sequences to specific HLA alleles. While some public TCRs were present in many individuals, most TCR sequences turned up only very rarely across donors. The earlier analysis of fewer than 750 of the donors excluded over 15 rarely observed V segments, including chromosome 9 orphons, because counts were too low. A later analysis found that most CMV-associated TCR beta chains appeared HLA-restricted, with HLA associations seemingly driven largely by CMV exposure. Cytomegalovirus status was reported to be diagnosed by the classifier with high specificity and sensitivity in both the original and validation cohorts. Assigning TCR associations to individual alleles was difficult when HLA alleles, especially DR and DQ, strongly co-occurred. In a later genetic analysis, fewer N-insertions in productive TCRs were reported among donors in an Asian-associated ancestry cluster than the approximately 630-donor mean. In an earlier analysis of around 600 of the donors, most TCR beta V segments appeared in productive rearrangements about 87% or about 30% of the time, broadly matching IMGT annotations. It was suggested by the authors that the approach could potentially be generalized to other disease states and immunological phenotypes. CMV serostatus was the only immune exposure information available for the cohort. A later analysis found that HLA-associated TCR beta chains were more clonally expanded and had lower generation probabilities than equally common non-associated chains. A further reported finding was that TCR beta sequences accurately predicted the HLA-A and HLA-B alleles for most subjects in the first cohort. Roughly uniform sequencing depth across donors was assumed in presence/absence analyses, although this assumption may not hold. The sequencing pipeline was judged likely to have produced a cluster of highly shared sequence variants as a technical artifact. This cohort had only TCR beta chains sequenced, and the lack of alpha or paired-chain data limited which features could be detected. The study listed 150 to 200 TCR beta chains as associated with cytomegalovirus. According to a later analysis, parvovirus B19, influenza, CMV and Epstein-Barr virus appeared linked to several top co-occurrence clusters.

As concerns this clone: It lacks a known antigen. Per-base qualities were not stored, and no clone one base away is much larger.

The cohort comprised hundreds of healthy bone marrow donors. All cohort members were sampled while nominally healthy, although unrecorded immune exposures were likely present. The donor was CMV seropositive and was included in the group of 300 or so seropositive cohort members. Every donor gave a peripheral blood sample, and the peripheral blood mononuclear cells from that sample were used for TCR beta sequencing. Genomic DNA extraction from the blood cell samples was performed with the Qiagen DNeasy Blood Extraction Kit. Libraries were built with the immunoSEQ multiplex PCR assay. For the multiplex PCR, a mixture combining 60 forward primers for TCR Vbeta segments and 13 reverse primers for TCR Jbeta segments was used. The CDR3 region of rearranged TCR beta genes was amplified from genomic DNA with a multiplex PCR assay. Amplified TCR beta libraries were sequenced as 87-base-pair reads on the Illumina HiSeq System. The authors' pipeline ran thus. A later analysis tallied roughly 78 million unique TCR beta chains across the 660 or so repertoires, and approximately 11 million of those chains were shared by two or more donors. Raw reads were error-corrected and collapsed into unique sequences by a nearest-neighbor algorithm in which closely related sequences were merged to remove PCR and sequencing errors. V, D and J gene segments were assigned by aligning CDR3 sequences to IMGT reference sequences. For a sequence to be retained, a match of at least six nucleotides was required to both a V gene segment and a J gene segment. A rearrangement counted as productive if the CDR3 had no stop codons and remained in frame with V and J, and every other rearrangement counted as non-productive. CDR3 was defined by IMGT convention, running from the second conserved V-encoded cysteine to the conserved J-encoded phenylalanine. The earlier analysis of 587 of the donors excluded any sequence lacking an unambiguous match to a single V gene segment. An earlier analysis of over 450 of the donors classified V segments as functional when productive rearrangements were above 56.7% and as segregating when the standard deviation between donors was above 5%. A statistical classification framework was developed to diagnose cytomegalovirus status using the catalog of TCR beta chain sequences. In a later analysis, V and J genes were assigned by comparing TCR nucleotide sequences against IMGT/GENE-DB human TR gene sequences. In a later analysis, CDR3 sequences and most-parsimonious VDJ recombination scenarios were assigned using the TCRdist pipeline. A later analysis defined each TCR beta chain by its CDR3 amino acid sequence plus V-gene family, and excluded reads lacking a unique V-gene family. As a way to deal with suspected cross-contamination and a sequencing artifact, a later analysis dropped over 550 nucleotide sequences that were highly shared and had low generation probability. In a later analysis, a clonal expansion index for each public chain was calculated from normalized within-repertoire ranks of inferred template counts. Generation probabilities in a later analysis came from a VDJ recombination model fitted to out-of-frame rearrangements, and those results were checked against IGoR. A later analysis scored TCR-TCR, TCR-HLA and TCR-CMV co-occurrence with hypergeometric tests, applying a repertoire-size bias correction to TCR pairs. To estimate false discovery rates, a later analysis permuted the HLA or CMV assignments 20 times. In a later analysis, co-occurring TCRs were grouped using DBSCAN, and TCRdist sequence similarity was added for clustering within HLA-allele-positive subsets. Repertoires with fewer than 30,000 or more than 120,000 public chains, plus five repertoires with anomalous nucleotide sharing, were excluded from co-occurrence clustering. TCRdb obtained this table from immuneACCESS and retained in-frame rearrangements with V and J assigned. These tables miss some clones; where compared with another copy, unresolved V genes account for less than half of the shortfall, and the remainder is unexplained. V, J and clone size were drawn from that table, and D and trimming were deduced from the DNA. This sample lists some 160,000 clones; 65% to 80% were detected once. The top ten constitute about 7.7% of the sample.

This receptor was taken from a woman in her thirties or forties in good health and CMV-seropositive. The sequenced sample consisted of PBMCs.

The CDR3 reads CATQEGANEQYF. The DNA reads TGTGCGACCCAAGAGGGGGCGAATGAGCAGTACTTC. The sequence is built from TRBV15 and TRBJ2-7; 7 middle bases align to TRBD1. The CDR3 goes from the cysteine to the phenylalanine over 12 residues. This entry keeps only the CDR3 DNA: 36 bases, framed from base 1. Reading the germline V gene (reference sequence) gives CDR1 LNHNV and CDR2 YYDKDF.